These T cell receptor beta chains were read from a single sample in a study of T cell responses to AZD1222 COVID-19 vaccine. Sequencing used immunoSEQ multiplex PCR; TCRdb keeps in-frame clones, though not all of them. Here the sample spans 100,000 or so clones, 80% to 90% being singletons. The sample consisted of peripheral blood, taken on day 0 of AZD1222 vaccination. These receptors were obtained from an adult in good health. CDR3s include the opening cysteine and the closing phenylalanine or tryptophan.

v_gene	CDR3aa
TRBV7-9	CASSPTPGGNNYEQYF
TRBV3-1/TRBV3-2	CASSKGEGRGEKLFF
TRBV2	CASRAGPLSTDTQYF
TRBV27	CASSLSGRNSPLHF
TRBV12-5	CASGLWARTGELFF
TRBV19	CASSRYSGSEGEQYF
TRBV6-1	CASSEAAGLAETYEQYF
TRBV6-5	CASSPQPLYGYTF
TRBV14	CASSHSIGGASTEAFF
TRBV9	CASSVGQVDSPLHF
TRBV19	CASRYPGHSNQPQHF
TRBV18	CASSTGRDQPQHF
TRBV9	CASSGRDGGFSPLHF
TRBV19	CASSIGGNKNIQYF
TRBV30	CAWSTGGHTGELFF
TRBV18	CASSPGTGVYGYTF
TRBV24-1	CATSDLDPGLAGAGRQFF
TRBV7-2	CASILAGTGAPVGGYTF
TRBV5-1	CASSLGSGNTIYF
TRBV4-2	CASSQDRVYNSPLHF
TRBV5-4	CASSLRDRSNYEQYF
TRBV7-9	CASSRRERNSPLHF
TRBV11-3	CASSSWDLEFEQYF
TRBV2	CASTLNRYEQYF
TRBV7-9	CASSLDSTGELFF
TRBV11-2	CASSRRAWGSYNEQFF
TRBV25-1	CASSDTGGGEKLFF
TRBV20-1	CSASSTSDQPQHF
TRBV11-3	CASSLDTAQETQYF
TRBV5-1	CASSLVGVYRGTNTGELFF
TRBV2	CASREQGETQYF
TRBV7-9	CASSSRTDAGGYTF
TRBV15	CATRETLNTEAFF
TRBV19	CASSAGLLNEQFF
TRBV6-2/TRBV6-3	CASSRPSGSYEQYF
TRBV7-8	CASSLGVAGQRYEQYF
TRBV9	CASSVASGRTNEQFF
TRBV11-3	CASNQGLAGRGDTQYF
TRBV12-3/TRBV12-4	CASSTGTHEKLFF
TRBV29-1	CSVGGQVYGYTF
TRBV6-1	CASSELGDGQPQHF
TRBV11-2	CASSLEWGHRGTEAFF
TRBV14	CASSQEDLGTQYF
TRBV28	CASTLPGGWGYTF
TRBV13	CASSSRRNYNSPLHF
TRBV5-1	CASSLTGVNSPLHF
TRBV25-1	CASSVLGTGNEKLFF
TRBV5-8	CASSPRASYNSPLHF
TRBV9	CASSVTGAPGSYNEQFF
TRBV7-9	CASSSPETGDYQETQYF
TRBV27	CASSQVPGLAYEQFF
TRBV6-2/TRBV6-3	CASSYGREGALGQETQYF
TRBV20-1	CSAIQGEGYTF